This T cell receptor (beta chain) was identified in a study of blood T cell repertoires in COVID-19. Study-level background: Nucleic acid was either cDNA or gDNA, and it came from T cells, B-cell-depleted T cells, or PBMCs.

Patients at the Seattle site were enrolled during active infection and followed longitudinally. J was trimmed by 5 bases and V by 0 bases; bases with no gene match: 4. This CDR3 region has 15 residues. Germline CDR1 SGHVS, CDR2 FQNEAQ. In the original workflow: Estimates of nucleated cell counts were drawn from the amplification of reference gene primers. Clones were sequenced by immunoSEQ multiplex PCR, and TCRdb holds only the in-frame ones, with some missing. That table is the source of V, J and clone size, and D and trimming were worked out from the DNA. This table holds about 300,000 clones, around 84% found once.

The sequenced sample consisted of peripheral blood. The chain couples TRBV7-8 to TRBJ2-5; 9 bases fit TRBD1. The sequence came from a human donor with COVID-19, enrolled during active disease. The donor label of this sample is uncertain. The CDR3 DNA is TGTGCCAGCAGCTTAGCTACAGGGGGCGGTGAGACCCAGTACTTC. Amino acids: CASSLATGGGETQYF. The whole variable domain, filled in from reference TRBV7-8 and TRBJ2-5, reads GAGVSQSPRYKVAKRGQDVALRCDPISGHVSLFWYQQALGQGPEFLTYFQNEAQLDKSGLPSDRFFAERPEGSVSTLKIQRTQQEDSAVYLCASSLATGGGETQYFGPGTRLLVL.